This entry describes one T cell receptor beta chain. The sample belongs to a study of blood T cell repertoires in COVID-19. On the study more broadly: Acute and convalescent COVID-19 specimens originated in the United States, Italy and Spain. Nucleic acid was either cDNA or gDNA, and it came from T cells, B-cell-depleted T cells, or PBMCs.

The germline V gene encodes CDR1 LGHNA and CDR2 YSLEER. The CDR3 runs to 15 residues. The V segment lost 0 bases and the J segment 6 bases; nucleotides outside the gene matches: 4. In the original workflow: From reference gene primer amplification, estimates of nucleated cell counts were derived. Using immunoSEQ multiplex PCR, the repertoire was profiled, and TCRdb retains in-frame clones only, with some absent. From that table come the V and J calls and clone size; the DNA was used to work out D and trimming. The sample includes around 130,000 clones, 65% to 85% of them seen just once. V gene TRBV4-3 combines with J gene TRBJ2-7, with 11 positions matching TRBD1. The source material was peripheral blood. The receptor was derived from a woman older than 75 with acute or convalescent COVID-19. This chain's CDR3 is CASSQDRTGGGEQYF. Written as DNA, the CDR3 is TGCGCCAGCAGCCAAGATCGGACAGGGGGCGGCGAGCAGTACTTC.